This T cell receptor beta chain was sequenced during a study of T cell repertoires in cytomegalovirus infection. Across the whole study: It was recently identified HLA-C-restricted and well-studied HLA-B-restricted CMV epitopes that the study used. The public TCR beta signatures pointed to both CMV infection and matching HLA type. Regarding the study as a whole: Using cumulative public TCR beta family frequency, the authors identified those who carried CMV together with the relevant HLA. There were HLA-C-restricted CMV-specific TCR beta clonotypes dominating the ex vivo response.

This clonotype was counted at least ten times. Its antigen remains unknown. Germline lookup yields CDR1 SGHTA and CDR2 FQGTGA. The V end was cut by 5 bases, the J end by 5 bases, with 18 bases between. The CDR3 contains 16 residues. TCRdb called the reads again in MiXCR, with one record for every CDR3 protein. The sample has tens of thousands of distinct CDR3 sequences; about 24% are singletons. This chain connects TRBV7-3 to TRBJ2-2; D perhaps matches TRBD1 (6 bases). The source is a human donor in good health (CMV status not recorded). Some clones in this sample may be carry-over from other donors' samples. This specimen was CD8+ T cells from cultured PBMCs, taken from culture after CMV antigen stimulation. CDR3 protein: CASSQTGTAGTGELFF. Here the CDR3 DNA reads TGTGCCAGCAGCCAAACAGGGACCGCTGGGACCGGGGAGCTGTTTTTT.